This TCR beta chain was recorded in a study of blood T cell repertoires in COVID-19. Study context: Specimens from acute and convalescent COVID-19 originated in the United States, Italy and Spain. From T cells, B-cell-depleted T cells, or PBMCs came the material, which was cDNA or gDNA.

The CDR3 totals 12 residues. Trimming stripped 4 bases from V and 3 bases from J, with 7 bases between. From germline, CDR1 is SQVTM and CDR2 ANQGSEA. Per the study methods: Reference gene primer amplification yielded estimated nucleated cell counts. Generated by immunoSEQ multiplex PCR, the TCRdb table keeps only in-frame clones and is missing some. V, J and clone size reflect that table, while D and trimming were determined from the DNA. The table lists over 60,000 clones, 70% to 85% of them singletons. Source material: peripheral blood. This chain joins TRBV29-1 and TRBJ1-5; the D is unclear. The clonotype comes from an elderly man with active COVID-19. The CDR3: CSVAGYNQPQHF. CDR3 bases: TGCAGCGTTGCAGGTTACAATCAGCCCCAGCATTTT.